This T cell receptor (beta chain) was captured by sequencing in a study of T cells in Graves' hyperthyroidism and ophthalmopathy (dated by TCRdb to 2018 to 2020). For the study in its entirety: Peripheral blood was collected at initial diagnosis, before any treatment. To identify distinguishing TCR V-J signatures, a discovery cohort of roughly 100 patients was used, comprising fewer than 45 with Graves' ophthalmopathy and some 60 with stable Graves' hyperthyroidism. Prospective prediction of ophthalmopathy was tested in an independent validation cohort consisting of about 20 hyperthyroidism patients and some 16 patients who later progressed to ophthalmopathy. The 100 discovery patients were divided at random into training and test sets in a 7:3 ratio. In six Graves' hyperthyroidism patients, the study also compared T-cell repertoires from thyroid tissue with T-cell repertoires from blood. After sampling, hyperthyroidism patients received methimazole starting at 30 mg daily, and ophthalmopathy patients received high-dose intravenous methylprednisolone. According to the paper, TCR Vbeta CDR3 sequencing was carried out on over 130 peripheral blood samples, which came from over 40 ophthalmopathy, approximately 72 hyperthyroidism and roughly 17 progressor patients. Overall study results and their limits: No statistical method was used to fix the sample size in advance, and group allocation was not hidden from the investigators. Blood samples also contained most of the expanded thyroid clonotypes (frequency above 0.001), which suggests that blood repertoires may reflect thyroid immune responses. A 13 V-J signature model separated ophthalmopathy from stable hyperthyroidism, with 87.88% sensitivity and 81% to 83% specificity in cross-validation and 80%/75% in testing. During validation, the model predicted progression to ophthalmopathy a median of approximately six months ahead of onset, with around 65% sensitivity and roughly 72% specificity.

The TCR beta CDR3 regions were amplified from RNA transcripts. A first-round RT-PCR of the TCR CDR3 used the HTBI primer set with the Qiagen OneStep RT-PCR kit. Libraries were constructed in a second round of multiplex PCR, after which size selection and purification were carried out. Paired-end sequencing of the libraries was performed with 100 bp reads on an Illumina HiSeq2000. The paper's data handling went like this. SOAPnuke was used to process the raw data, with reads discarded if the reads contained adapters or uncalled bases, had a mean Phred below 15, or lacked an exact constant-primer or identifier match. High-quality paired reads were merged with COPE v1.2.5, and unique nucleotide sequences were defined as clonotypes. MiTCR v1.1 was used to align the clonotypes against IMGT TRBV, TRBD and TRBJ reference segments. Analysis was restricted to V-J combinations with a frequency above 0.0001, which covered about 99% of repertoires. The TCS score was defined as F50 (clonal expansion) divided by E x V (chaos), with BLOSUM62-based TCRdist calculated between CDR3 peptides within each V-J. Welch's t-statistics and random forest reduced 514 V-J features to roughly 13, which were used in a naive Bayes classifier (R e1071). TCRdb reprocessed the public reads (quality trimming at Q25 with fastp, clone calling with MiXCR) and kept in-frame beta chains. Rows merge per CDR3 protein into single entries with the most common DNA and genes. TCRdb, not the original authors, processed these V and J calls. This sample gives about 700,000 distinct CDR3 sequences in total; around 15% of them show up just once. About 9.4% of the sample belongs to the ten largest clones.

The germline V gene supplies CDR1 MDHEN and CDR2 SYDVKM. Cut back by 7 bases and 4 bases, the V and J ends lie 14 bases apart. The CDR3 has 14 amino acids, counting the end cysteine and phenylalanine. Only the CDR3 DNA stays, 42 bases, in frame from base 1. A patient counted as having stable Graves' hyperthyroidism if no progression to ophthalmopathy occurred over 18 months of follow-up. Hyperthyroidism patients were newly diagnosed, had a disease duration of under 2 months, and were aged 18 to 65 years. The study excluded patients with uncontrolled infections, other autoimmune diseases, pregnancy or lactation. Diagnoses were based on clinical symptoms, serum thyroxine and TRAb, thyroid ultrasound and orbital computed tomography. PBMCs were isolated from about 9.1 ml of fresh peripheral blood by Ficoll-Paque density gradient centrifugation. Trizol reagent was used to extract total RNA, and RNA quality was then checked on an Agilent 2100 Bioanalyzer.

In this sample, this clonotype turned up a few times. The target of this receptor is not known. Base qualities were left out, and no much larger clone turns up one base away. Sequences were obtained from blood. The sequence is built from TRBV28 and TRBJ1-5, and possibly TRBD1, on 5 matching bases. The clonotype was recovered from a woman aged 18-35 years with Graves' hyperthyroidism. The bases read TGTGCCAGCACCAGTGGGACGAGAAATCAGCCCCAGCATTTT. It specifies CASTSGTRNQPQHF.